The table lists the clone carrying this T cell receptor (beta chain) with a few counts. The data stem from a study of blood T cell repertoires in COVID-19. Study summary: The United States, Italy and Spain supplied acute and convalescent COVID-19 samples. The cDNA or gDNA used as material had been derived from T cells, B-cell-depleted T cells, or PBMCs.

In the source study's methods: The authors estimated nucleated cell counts from reference gene primer amplification. TCRdb's copy holds only in-frame clones and misses some; the assay was immunoSEQ multiplex PCR. V, J and clone size are taken as reported in that table, and D and trimming were inferred from the DNA itself. The sample shows around 150,000 clones, around 82% of them seen only once. The CDR3 contains 15 residues. The V gene end was trimmed by 4 bases and the J gene end by 3 bases; junction bases not matched to a gene: 6. Germline assignment: CDR1 MNHEY and CDR2 SVGEGT. The chain uses TRBV6-2 or TRBV6-3 and TRBJ1-2, with 9 positions matching TRBD1. Specimen: peripheral blood. The sequence derives from a man between 60 and 70 years old with active or convalescent COVID-19. The CDR3 coding sequence is TGTGCCAGCAGTTTGACGGGACAGGGCCACTATGGCTACACCTTC. Protein product: CASSLTGQGHYGYTF.